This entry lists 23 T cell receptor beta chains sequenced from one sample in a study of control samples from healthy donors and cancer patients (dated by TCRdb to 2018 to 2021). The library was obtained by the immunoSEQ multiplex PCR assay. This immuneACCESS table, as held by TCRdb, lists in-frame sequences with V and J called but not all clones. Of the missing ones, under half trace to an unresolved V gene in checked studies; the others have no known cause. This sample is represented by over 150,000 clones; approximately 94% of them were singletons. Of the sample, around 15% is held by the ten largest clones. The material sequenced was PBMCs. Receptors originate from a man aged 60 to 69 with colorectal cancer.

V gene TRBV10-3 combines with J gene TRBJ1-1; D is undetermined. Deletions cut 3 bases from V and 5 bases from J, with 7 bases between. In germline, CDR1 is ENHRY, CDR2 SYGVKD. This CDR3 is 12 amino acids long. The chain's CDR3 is CAISDGETEAFF. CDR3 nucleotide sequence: TGTGCCATCAGTGACGGGGAGACTGAAGCTTTCTTT.

CDR3 in DNA: TGTGCCAGCAGCCCAGGGACGGTTAATGAAAAACTGTTTTTT. Its protein is CASSPGTVNEKLFF. V and J are TRBV7-9 and TRBJ1-4, with D possibly TRBD1 on 5 matching bases. CDR1 is SEHNR, CDR2 FQNEAQ, per germline (reference sequence). The V end lost 5 bases, the J end lost 4 bases, and 11 bases lay between the germline ends. The CDR3 is made up of 14 amino acids. Complete variable domain (other parts from reference TRBV7-9 and TRBJ1-4): DTGVSQNPRHKITKRGQNVTFRCDPISEHNRLYWYRQTLGQGPEFLTYFQNEAQLEKSRLLSDRFSAERPKGSFSTLEIQRTEQGDSAMYLCASSPGTVNEKLFFGSGTQLSVL.

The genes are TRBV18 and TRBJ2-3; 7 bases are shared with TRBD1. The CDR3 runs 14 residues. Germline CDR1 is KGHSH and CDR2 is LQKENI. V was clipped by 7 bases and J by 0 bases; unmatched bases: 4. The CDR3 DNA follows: TGTGCCAGCTTACCGGGACAGAGCACAGATACGCAGTATTTT. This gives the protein CASLPGQSTDTQYF.

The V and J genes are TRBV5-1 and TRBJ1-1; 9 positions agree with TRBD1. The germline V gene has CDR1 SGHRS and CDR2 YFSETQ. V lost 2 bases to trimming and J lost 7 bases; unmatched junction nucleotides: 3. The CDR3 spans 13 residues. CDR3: CASSLQGAGEAFF. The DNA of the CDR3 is TGCGCCAGCAGCTTACAGGGGGCGGGTGAAGCTTTCTTT.

Written as DNA, the CDR3 is TGTGCCAGTAGCGATAGACCGGGGCTCACAGATACGCAGTATTTT. It encodes CASSDRPGLTDTQYF. The rearrangement uses TRBV19 and TRBJ2-3; the D call may be TRBD1 or TRBD2 (5 bases each). With 6 bases removed from V and 2 bases from J, the gap between germline ends came to 15 bases. The CDR3 runs 15 residues. Germline lookup yields CDR1 LNHDA and CDR2 SQIVND (reference sequence).

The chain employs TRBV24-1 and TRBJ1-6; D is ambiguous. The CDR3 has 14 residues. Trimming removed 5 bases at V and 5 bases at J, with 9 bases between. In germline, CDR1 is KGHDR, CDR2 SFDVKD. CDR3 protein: CATSVGRNNSPLHF. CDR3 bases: TGTGCCACCAGTGTGGGCAGAAATAATTCACCCCTCCACTTT.

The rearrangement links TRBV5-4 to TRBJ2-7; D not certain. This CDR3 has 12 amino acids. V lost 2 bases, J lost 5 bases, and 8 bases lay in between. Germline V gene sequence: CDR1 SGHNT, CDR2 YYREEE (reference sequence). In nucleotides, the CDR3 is TGTGCCAGCAGCTTACGGTCCAACGAGCAGTACTTC. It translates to CASSLRSNEQYF.

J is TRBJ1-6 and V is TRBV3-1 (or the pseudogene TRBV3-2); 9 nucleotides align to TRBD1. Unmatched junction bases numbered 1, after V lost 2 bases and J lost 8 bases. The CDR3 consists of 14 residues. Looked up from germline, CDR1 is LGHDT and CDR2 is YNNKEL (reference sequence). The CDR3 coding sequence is TGTGCCAGCAGCCAATGGACAGGGGATTCACCCCTCCACTTT. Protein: CASSQWTGDSPLHF.

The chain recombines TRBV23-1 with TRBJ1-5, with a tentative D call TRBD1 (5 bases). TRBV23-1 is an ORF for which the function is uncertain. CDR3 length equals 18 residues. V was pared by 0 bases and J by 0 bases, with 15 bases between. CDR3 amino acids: CASSQSDGGTYSNQPQHF. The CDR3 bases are TGCGCCAGCAGTCAATCAGACGGGGGGACTTATAGCAATCAGCCCCAGCATTTT.

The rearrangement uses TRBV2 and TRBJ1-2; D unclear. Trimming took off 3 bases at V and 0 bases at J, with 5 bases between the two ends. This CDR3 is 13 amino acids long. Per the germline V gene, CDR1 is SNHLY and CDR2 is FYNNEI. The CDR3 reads CASSDRANYGYTF. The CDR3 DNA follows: TGTGCCAGCAGTGACCGAGCTAACTATGGCTACACCTTC.

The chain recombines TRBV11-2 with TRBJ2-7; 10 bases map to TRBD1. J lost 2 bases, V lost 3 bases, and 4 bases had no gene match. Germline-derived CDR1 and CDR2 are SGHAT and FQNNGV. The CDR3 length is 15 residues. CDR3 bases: TGTGCCAGCAGCTTTGGGACAGGGGCCACCTACGAGCAGTACTTC. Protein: CASSFGTGATYEQYF.

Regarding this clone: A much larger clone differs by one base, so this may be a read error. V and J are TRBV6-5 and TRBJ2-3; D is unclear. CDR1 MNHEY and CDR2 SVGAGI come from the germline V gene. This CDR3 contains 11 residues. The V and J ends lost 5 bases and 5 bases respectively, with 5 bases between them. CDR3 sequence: CASSLGDTQYF. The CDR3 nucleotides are TGTGCCAGCAGTCTTGGAGATACGCAGTATTTT.

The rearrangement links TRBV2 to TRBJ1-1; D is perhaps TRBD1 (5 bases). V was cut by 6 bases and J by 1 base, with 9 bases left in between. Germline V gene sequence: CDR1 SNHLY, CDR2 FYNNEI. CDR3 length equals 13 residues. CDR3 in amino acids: CASSPGANTEAFF. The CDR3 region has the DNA TGTGCCAGCAGCCCTGGGGCGAACACTGAAGCTTTCTTT. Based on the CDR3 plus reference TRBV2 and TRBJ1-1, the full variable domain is EPEVTQTPSHQVTQMGQEVILRCVPISNHLYFYWYRQILGQKVEFLVSFYNNEISEKSEIFDDQFSVERPDGSNFTLKIRSTKLEDSAMYFCASSPGANTEAFFGQGTRLTVV.

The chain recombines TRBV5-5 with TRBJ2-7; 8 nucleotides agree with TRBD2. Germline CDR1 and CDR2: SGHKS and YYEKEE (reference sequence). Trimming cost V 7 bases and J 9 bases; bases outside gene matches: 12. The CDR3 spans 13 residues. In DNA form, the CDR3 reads TGTGCCAGCCGACGGGAGGGCACCGGAGGGCAGTACTTC. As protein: CASRREGTGGQYF.

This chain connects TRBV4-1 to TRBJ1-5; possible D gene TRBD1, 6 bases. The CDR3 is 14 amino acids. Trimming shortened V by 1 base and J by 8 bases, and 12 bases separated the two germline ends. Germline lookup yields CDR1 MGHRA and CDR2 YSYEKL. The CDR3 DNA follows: TGCGCCAGCAGCCAAGTCGGGGGCGTTGAGCCCCAGCATTTT. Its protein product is CASSQVGGVEPQHF.

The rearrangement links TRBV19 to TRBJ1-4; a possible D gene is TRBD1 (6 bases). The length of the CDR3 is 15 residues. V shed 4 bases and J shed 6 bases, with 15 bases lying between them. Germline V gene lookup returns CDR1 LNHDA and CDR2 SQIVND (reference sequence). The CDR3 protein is CASSSSQGLYEKLFF. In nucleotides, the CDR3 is TGTGCCAGTAGTAGTTCACAGGGTTTGTATGAAAAACTGTTTTTT.

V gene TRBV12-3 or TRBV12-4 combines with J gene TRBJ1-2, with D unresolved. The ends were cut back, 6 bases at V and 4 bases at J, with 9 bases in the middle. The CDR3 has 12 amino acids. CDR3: CASSQEGYGYTF. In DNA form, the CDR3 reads TGTGCCAGCAGCCAAGAGGGCTATGGCTACACCTTC.

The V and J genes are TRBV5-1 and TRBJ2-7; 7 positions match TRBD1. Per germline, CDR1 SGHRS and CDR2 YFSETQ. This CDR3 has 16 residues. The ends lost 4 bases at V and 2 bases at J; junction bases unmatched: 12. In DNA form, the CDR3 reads TGCGCCAGCAGCCAAGTGACAGGGCCCCTTCCCTACGAGCAGTACTTC. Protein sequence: CASSQVTGPLPYEQYF.

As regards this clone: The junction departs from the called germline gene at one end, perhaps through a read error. This chain's CDR3 is CASSLSGGGSTLF. CDR3 nucleotide sequence: TGTGCCAGCAGCCTATCTGGAGGCGGCTCAACCCTTTTT. This chain uses TRBV3-1 (or the pseudogene TRBV3-2) with TRBJ1-4; D remains ambiguous. This CDR3 is built from 13 residues. CDR1 is LGHDT and CDR2 is YNNKEL in the germline V gene (reference sequence).

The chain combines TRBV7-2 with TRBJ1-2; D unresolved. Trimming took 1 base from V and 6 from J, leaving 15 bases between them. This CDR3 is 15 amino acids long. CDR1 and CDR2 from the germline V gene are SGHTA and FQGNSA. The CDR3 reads CASSLDGYPKDGYTF. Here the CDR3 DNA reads TGTGCCAGCAGCTTAGACGGGTACCCCAAGGATGGCTACACCTTC.

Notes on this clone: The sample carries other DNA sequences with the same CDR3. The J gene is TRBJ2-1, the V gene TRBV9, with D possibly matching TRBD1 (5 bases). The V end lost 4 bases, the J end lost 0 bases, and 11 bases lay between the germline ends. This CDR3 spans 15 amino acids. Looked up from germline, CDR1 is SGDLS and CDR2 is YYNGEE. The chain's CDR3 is CASSPVGDSYNEQFF. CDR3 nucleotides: TGTGCCAGCAGCCCAGTAGGGGACTCCTACAATGAGCAGTTCTTC.

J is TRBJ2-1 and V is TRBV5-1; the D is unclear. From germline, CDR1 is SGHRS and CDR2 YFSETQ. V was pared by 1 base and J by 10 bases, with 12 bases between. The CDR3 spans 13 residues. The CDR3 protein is CASSLNPPGEQFF. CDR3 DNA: TGCGCCAGCAGCTTGAACCCCCCGGGCGAGCAGTTCTTC.

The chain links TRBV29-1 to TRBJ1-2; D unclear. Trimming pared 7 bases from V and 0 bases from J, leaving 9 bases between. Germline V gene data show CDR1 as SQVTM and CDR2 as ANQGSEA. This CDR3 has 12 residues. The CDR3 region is CSAGGANYGYTF. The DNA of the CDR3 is TGCAGCGCTGGTGGAGCTAACTATGGCTACACCTTC.